The next 25 T cell receptor beta chains were all read from a single sample in a study of OX40 agonist ivuxolimab in advanced cancers. TCRdb's copy holds only in-frame clones and misses some; the assay was immunoSEQ multiplex PCR. The data show 70,000 to 90,000 clones, with around 90% seen just once and roughly 8.9% held by the top ten. Source: CD4+ or CD8+ T cells sorted from blood, taken in a trial of the OX40 agonist ivuxolimab. The receptors were gathered from an adult with an advanced solid tumor such as melanoma, head and neck, liver or kidney cancer.

The rearrangement uses TRBV27 and TRBJ1-2, with D hard to call. Deletions cut 7 bases from V and 1 base from J, with 10 bases between. Germline lookup yields CDR1 MNHEY and CDR2 SMNVEV (reference sequence). This CDR3 is 13 amino acids long. CDR3 nucleotides: TGTGCCAGCAAAAGCTCCAATAACTATGGCTACACCTTC. Protein sequence: CASKSSNNYGYTF.

This clone was detected once. This rearrangement joins TRBV4-2 to TRBJ2-1; possible D gene TRBD2, 6 bases. Trimming left V 0 bases short and J 6 bases short, with 12 bases between. Germline loops: CDR1 LGHNA, CDR2 YNFKEQ. The CDR3 loop spans 15 amino acids. CDR3 region: CASSQEPGLFNEQFF. As DNA, the CDR3 is TGTGCCAGCAGCCAAGAGCCGGGACTGTTCAATGAGCAGTTCTTC.

The rearrangement links TRBV19 to TRBJ1-5, with 7 nucleotides matching TRBD1. The ends lost 4 bases at V and 9 bases at J; junction bases unmatched: 9. Germline V gene lookup returns CDR1 LNHDA and CDR2 SQIVND (reference sequence). The length of the CDR3 is 14 residues. Here the CDR3 DNA reads TGTGCCAGTAGTAATACAGGGGTTTATGGGCCCCAGCATTTT. Its translation: CASSNTGVYGPQHF.

V is TRBV6-1 and J is TRBJ2-7; D gene unclear. The CDR3 length is 15 residues. Germline values: CDR1 MNHNS, CDR2 SASEGT. Trimming removed 1 base from V and 0 bases from J, with 10 bases in between. CDR3 loop: CASSEVSWASYEQYV. The CDR3 bases are TGTGCCAGCAGTGAAGTTTCGTGGGCCTCCTACGAGCAGTACGTC.

This rearrangement joins TRBV29-1 to TRBJ2-1, with 9 bases that match TRBD2. J lost 5 bases, V lost 7 bases, and 12 bases had no gene match. Germline CDR1 and CDR2: SQVTM and ANQGSEA. The CDR3 sequence is 15 residues long. The CDR3 bases are TGCAGCGCTGACGATAGCGGGAGTGGCCACAATGAGCAGTTCTTC. Protein: CSADDSGSGHNEQFF.

The chain employs TRBV19 and TRBJ1-2, with 7 bases fitting TRBD1. The CDR3 runs to 13 residues. The V gene's germline CDR1 is LNHDA and CDR2 SQIVND (reference sequence). With 5 bases clipped from V and 4 bases from J, the junction kept 4 bases outside the gene matches. CDR3 sequence reads: CASSSTGVYGYTF. CDR3 DNA: TGTGCCAGTAGTTCTACAGGGGTCTATGGCTACACCTTC.

The CDR3 is CASSDWVSYEQYV. CDR3 nucleotides: TGTGCCAGCAGTGATTGGGTTTCCTACGAGCAGTACGTC. This chain joins TRBV6-1 and TRBJ2-7; D not resolved. Germline V gene data show CDR1 as MNHNS and CDR2 as SASEGT. This CDR3 region has 13 residues. The V and J ends lost 3 bases and 1 base respectively, with 7 bases between them.

V usage is TRBV4-2 and J usage is TRBJ1-2; D is ambiguous. The V gene's germline CDR1 is LGHNA and CDR2 YNFKEQ. Trimming removed 0 bases at V and 6 bases at J, with 8 bases between. The CDR3 has 13 amino acids. The CDR3 bases are TGTGCCAGCAGCCAAGACACCGTTAATGGCTACACCTTC. Its translation is CASSQDTVNGYTF.

The chain links TRBV11-3 to TRBJ1-1, with D perhaps matching TRBD1 (5 bases). Germline CDR1 SGHNT, CDR2 YENEEA. The CDR3 totals 12 residues. V lost 8 bases and J lost 1, with 8 bases in between. The CDR3 here is CASGGENTEAFF. The CDR3 DNA reads as TGTGCCAGCGGGGGGGAGAACACTGAAGCTTTCTTT.

The chain couples TRBV5-1 to TRBJ1-5; TRBD1 aligns across 8 bases. The germline V gene encodes CDR1 SGHRS and CDR2 YFSETQ. The V gene end was trimmed by 0 bases and the J gene end by 6 bases; junction bases not matched to a gene: 5. The CDR3 extends over 15 amino acids. The CDR3 DNA is TGCGCCAGCAGCTTGGCAGGACAGGGCGGTCAGCCCCAGCATTTT. Residues: CASSLAGQGGQPQHF.

The J gene is TRBJ2-1, the V gene TRBV2, with D perhaps given as TRBD1 or TRBD2 (5 bases each). CDR3 length: 14 amino acids. Trimming took 6 bases from V and 5 from J, leaving 14 bases between them. Germline CDR1 SNHLY, CDR2 FYNNEI. The CDR3 nucleotides read TGTGCCAGCAGGGACTTGGACACCCACAATGAGCAGTTCTTC. Amino acid sequence: CASRDLDTHNEQFF.

The CDR3 is CICCNEQFF. CDR3 nucleotides: TGCATTTGTTGTAATGAGCAGTTCTTC. The rearrangement links TRBV20-1 to TRBJ2-1; D unclear. CDR1 and CDR2 from the germline V gene are DFQATT and SNEGSKA (reference sequence). The CDR3 has 9 residues.

V is TRBV6-5 and J is TRBJ2-3; possibly TRBD2 for D (5 bases). The CDR3 consists of 15 residues. Germline V lookup: CDR1 MNHEY, CDR2 SVGAGI. V was pared by 5 bases and J by 1 base, with 13 bases between. CDR3 protein: CASSPTDYRTDTQYF. The CDR3 nucleotides read TGTGCCAGCAGTCCCACTGACTACCGCACAGATACGCAGTATTTT.

V is TRBV6-5 and J is TRBJ2-5; 7 bases agree with TRBD2. Trimming took 2 bases from V and 5 from J; bases not matched to a gene: 5. The CDR3 covers 14 residues. Germline V gives CDR1 MNHEY, CDR2 SVGAGI. CDR3 sequence (DNA): TGTGCCAGCAGTTACGCGGGAGTGAGTGAGACCCAGTACTTC. Translating it yields CASSYAGVSETQYF.

The rearrangement uses TRBV25-1 and TRBJ1-1; D unresolved. Trimming took off 9 bases at V and 1 base at J, with 9 bases between the two ends. Germline CDR1 reads MGHDK; CDR2 reads SYGVNS. This CDR3 has 12 residues. The CDR3 DNA follows: TGTGCCAGTCGTGACCCGAACACTGAAGCTTTCTTT. Amino acids: CASRDPNTEAFF.

This clone came up once. The J gene is TRBJ2-4, the V gene TRBV7-2; 7 nucleotides match TRBD2. Germline V gene sequence: CDR1 SGHTA, CDR2 FQGNSA. This CDR3 region has 17 residues. With 2 bases clipped from V and 6 bases from J, the junction kept 13 bases outside the gene matches. CDR3 bases: TGTGCCAGCAGCTTACCATCTGTAGGGCTAGCGGTAAACATTCAGTACTTC. Translation gives CASSLPSVGLAVNIQYF.

The chain carries TRBV6-1 and TRBJ2-7, with a weak D call TRBD1 (5 bases). The CDR3 runs to 13 residues. V dropped 7 bases and J dropped 2 bases, with 12 bases sitting between them. CDR1 is MNHNS, CDR2 SASEGT, per germline. The CDR3 nucleotides read TGTGCCAGCATCGAGGACAATACCTACGAGCAGTACTTC. Amino acid sequence: CASIEDNTYEQYF.

V usage is TRBV6-6 and J usage is TRBJ1-1; D remains ambiguous. Germline V gives CDR1 MNHNY, CDR2 SVGAGI (reference sequence). This CDR3 has 14 residues. The V gene lost 0 bases and the J gene lost 5 bases, with 10 bases spanning the gap. CDR3 region: CASSYSSGSTEAFF. Written as DNA, the CDR3 is TGTGCCAGCAGTTACTCGTCCGGGAGTACTGAAGCTTTCTTT.

V usage is TRBV28 and J usage is TRBJ1-6; D gene unclear. Trimming left V 6 bases short and J 6 bases short, with 15 bases between. This CDR3 contains 15 residues. Germline CDR1 is MDHEN and CDR2 is SYDVKM. The CDR3 here is CASRNTVSVNSPLHF. The CDR3 nucleotides are TGTGCCAGCAGAAATACAGTCTCCGTTAATTCACCCCTCCACTTT.

The chain links TRBV5-4 to TRBJ1-1; perhaps TRBD1 as D (6 bases). This CDR3 comprises 17 residues. The V and J ends lost 2 bases and 4 bases respectively, with 21 bases between them. Germline V gene sequence: CDR1 SGHNT, CDR2 YYREEE (reference sequence). Here the CDR3 DNA reads TGTGCCAGCAGCTTAGGTAATCTCGGGGGGGGCTCCACTGAAGCTTTCTTT. This gives the protein CASSLGNLGGGSTEAFF.

The chain links TRBV5-8 to TRBJ1-4, with D tentatively TRBD1 (6 bases). CDR3 length: 15 amino acids. Germline V gene data show CDR1 as SGHTS and CDR2 as YDEGEE. V shed 0 bases and J shed 11 bases, with 17 bases lying between them. The CDR3: CASSLGARPGEKLFF. The CDR3 bases are TGTGCCAGCAGCTTGGGGGCGCGCCCAGGGGAGAAACTGTTTTTT.

This chain links TRBV13 with TRBJ1-3; tentative D call: TRBD1 (6 bases). Germline CDR1 PRHDT, CDR2 FYEKMQ (reference sequence). This CDR3 has 14 amino acids. Between the trimmed V and J ends, which lost 6 bases and 0 bases, there was a span of 9 bases. Written as DNA, the CDR3 is TGTGCCAGCAGTTGGACAGCCTCTGGAAACACCATATATTTT. Translated, it gives CASSWTASGNTIYF. The full variable domain, its missing parts supplied by reference TRBV13 and TRBJ1-3, is AAGVIQSPRHLIKEKRETATLKCYPIPRHDTVYWYQQGPGQDPQFLISFYEKMQSDKGSIPDRFSAQQFSDYHSELNMSSLELGDSALYFCASSWTASGNTIYFGEGSWLTVV.

The gene calls are TRBV5-1 and TRBJ1-2; D is ambiguous. This CDR3 has 15 residues. Germline assignment: CDR1 SGHRS and CDR2 YFSETQ. V lost 0 bases and J lost 4, with 13 bases in between. CDR3 DNA sequence: TGCGCCAGCAGCTTGGCCGTCGCAGGCACCTATGGCTACACCTTC. Translating it yields CASSLAVAGTYGYTF.

The V call is TRBV7-2, the J call TRBJ1-2; no clear D gene. In germline, CDR1 is SGHTA, CDR2 FQGNSA. Trimming stripped 3 bases from V and 5 bases from J, with 7 bases between. This CDR3 comprises 12 residues. For the CDR3, the DNA is TGTGCCAGCAGCTTTGAAGGGTATGGCTACACCTTC. It yields the protein CASSFEGYGYTF.

V usage is TRBV5-6 and J usage is TRBJ1-2; no definite D call. The germline V and J ends were trimmed by 0 bases and 3 bases, with 9 bases remaining between them. This CDR3 comprises 14 residues. The V gene's germline CDR1 is SGHDT and CDR2 YYEEEE. CDR3: CASSLEPEYYGYTF. CDR3 in DNA: TGTGCCAGCAGCTTGGAGCCGGAGTACTATGGCTACACCTTC.